This TCR beta chain was found in a study of blood T cells in healthy people across ages. At least 6 micrograms of total RNA were extracted per sample. This CDR3 region has 14 residues. Germline CDR1 and CDR2: SEHNR and FQNEAQ (reference sequence). Between the trimmed V and J ends, which lost 5 bases and 3 bases, there was a span of 13 bases. Together with a sample-barcoded 5' primer, a J-beta primer mix was included in a second PCR lasting about 6 to 12 cycles. Each CDR3 protein is one row after TCRdb ran MiXCR on the 5' RACE reads. The data hold approximately 350,000 distinct CDR3 sequences, with over 45% observed a single time.

Sequencing was carried out using blood. The sequence was collected from a man in his sixties in good health. This chain joins TRBV7-9 and TRBJ1-1; D is possibly TRBD1 (6 bases). The CDR3 sequence: CASSPHGGHTEAFF. CDR3 nucleotides: TGTGCCAGCAGCCCCCATGGGGGGCACACTGAAGCTTTCTTT.